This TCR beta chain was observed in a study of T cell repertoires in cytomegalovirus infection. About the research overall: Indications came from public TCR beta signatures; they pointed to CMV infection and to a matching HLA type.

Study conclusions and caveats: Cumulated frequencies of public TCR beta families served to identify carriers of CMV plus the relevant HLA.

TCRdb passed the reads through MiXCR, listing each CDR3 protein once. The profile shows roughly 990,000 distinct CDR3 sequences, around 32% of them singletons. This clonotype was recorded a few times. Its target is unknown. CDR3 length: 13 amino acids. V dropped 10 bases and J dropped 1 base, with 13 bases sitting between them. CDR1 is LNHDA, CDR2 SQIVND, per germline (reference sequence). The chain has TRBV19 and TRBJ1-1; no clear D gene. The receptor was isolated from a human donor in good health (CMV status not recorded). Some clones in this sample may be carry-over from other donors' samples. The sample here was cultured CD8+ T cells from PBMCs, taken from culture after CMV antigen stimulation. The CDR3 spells CAIHPVWNTEAFF. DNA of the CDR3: TGTGCCATTCACCCTGTCTGGAACACTGAAGCTTTCTTT.